The 23 T cell receptor beta chains in this list originate from one sample, sequenced in a study of glioma-infiltrating T cells. TCR alpha and beta CDR3 regions were amplified from RNA using iRepertoire nested multiplex PCR. TCRdb independently ran MiXCR on the multiplex PCR reads; one entry per CDR3 protein. The table includes 95,000 to 110,000 distinct CDR3 sequences, roughly 30% detected once. Material for sequencing was glioma tissue, nonneoplastic brain tissue, or PBMCs (not recorded which). Source of these receptors: a human donor with low-grade glioma or glioblastoma, undergoing nonglioma brain surgery, or in good health (not recorded which).

This clonotype was observed many times. The junction departs from germline at one end; a sequencing error may be responsible. This chain uses TRBV6-1 with TRBJ2-7, with D possibly called TRBD1 or TRBD2 (5 bases each). Germline V CDR1 and CDR2: MNHNS, SASEGT. The CDR3 loop spans 15 amino acids. CDR3 nucleotide sequence: TGTGCCAGCAGTTCCGGGACCGCGATCTCCTTCGAGCAGTACTTC. This codes for CASSSGTAISFEQYF.

The V and J genes are TRBV24-1 and TRBJ2-5, with 7 bases lining up with TRBD1. V was clipped by 1 base and J by 3 bases; unmatched bases: 7. The CDR3 is 16 amino acids. Germline V CDR1 and CDR2: KGHDR, SFDVKD. Written as DNA, the CDR3 is TGTGCCACCAGTGATTTTACAGGGGTTGGGAAAGAGACCCAGTACTTC. It codes for CATSDFTGVGKETQYF.

This clonotype has only a few counts. The V call is TRBV7-2, the J call TRBJ2-5; D gene uncertain. Germline V gene sequence: CDR1 SGHTA, CDR2 FQGNSA. Between the trimmed V and J ends, which lost 2 bases and 0 bases, there was a span of 7 bases. This CDR3 spans 14 amino acids. CDR3 region: CASSLPPNQETQYF. CDR3 in DNA: TGTGCCAGCAGCTTACCCCCAAACCAAGAGACCCAGTACTTC. Together with reference TRBV7-2 and TRBJ2-5, the CDR3 gives the full variable domain: GAGVSQSPSNKVTEKGKDVELRCDPISGHTALYWYRQSLGQGLEFLIYFQGNSAPDKSGLPSDRFSAERTGGSVSTLTIQRTQQEDSAVYLCASSLPPNQETQYFGPGTRLLVL.

This clonotype occurred a few times. The chain carries TRBV5-1 and TRBJ1-1; tentatively, D is TRBD1 (5 bases). The germline V gene has CDR1 SGHRS and CDR2 YFSETQ. CDR3 length equals 11 residues. V was clipped by 6 bases and J by 3 bases, with 6 bases between them. CDR3 sequence: CASTGYTEAFF. CDR3 DNA sequence: TGCGCCAGCACAGGGTACACTGAAGCTTTCTTT.

This clonotype was counted many times. The rearrangement links TRBV7-9 to TRBJ1-2; 8 bases are a match to TRBD1. V dropped 5 bases and J dropped 6; count of bases not matched to a gene: 8. The CDR3 length is 14 residues. CDR1 and CDR2 (germline): SEHNR, FQNEAQ (reference sequence). The CDR3 reads CASSPQGARHGYTF. The CDR3 coding sequence is TGTGCCAGCAGCCCTCAGGGGGCAAGGCATGGCTACACCTTC.

In the case of this clonotype: With a much larger clone just one base away, this may be a read error. The chain combines TRBV7-7 with TRBJ2-7, with TRBD2 identical over 9 bases. This CDR3 is 16 amino acids long. Germline values: CDR1 SSHAT, CDR2 FNYEAQ (reference sequence). The DNA of the CDR3 is TGTGCTAGCAGCGCGGTTCCAGGACTAGCGACAGAGACCCAGCACTTC. Translating gives CASSAVPGLATETQHF. The entire variable domain, with the rest obtained from reference TRBV7-7 and TRBJ2-7, is as follows: GAGVSQSPRYKVTKRGQDVTLRCDPISSHATLYWYQQALGQGPEFLTYFNYEAQPDKSGLPSDRFSAERPEGSISTLTIQRTEQRDSAMYRCASSAVPGLATETQHFGPGTRLTVT.

This clonotype was seen at least ten times. The DNA for the CDR3 is TGTGCCAGCAGCAACAGGGCCGGGCAGCCCCAGCATTTT. Its protein is CASSNRAGQPQHF. The chain has TRBV7-2 and TRBJ1-5, with D possibly matching TRBD1 (6 bases). Deletions cut 5 bases from V and 7 bases from J, with 12 bases between. The CDR3 spans 13 residues. The V gene's germline CDR1 is SGHTA and CDR2 FQGNSA.

A few counts support this clonotype. V is TRBV7-6 and J is TRBJ2-7; a weak D match, TRBD1 (6 bases). Trimming stripped 4 bases from V and 5 bases from J, with 9 bases between. CDR3 size: 12 residues. Germline lookup yields CDR1 SGHVS and CDR2 FNYEAQ. The CDR3 sequence is CASSWGQNEQYF. The CDR3 nucleotides are TGTGCCAGCAGCTGGGGACAAAACGAGCAGTACTTC.

This clonotype was seen repeatedly, ten times or more. The V gene is TRBV20-1, the J gene TRBJ2-1; 7 nucleotides match TRBD2. Trimming removed 1 base from V and 4 bases from J; junction bases left unmatched: 13. Germline V gene data show CDR1 as DFQATT and CDR2 as SNEGSKA (reference sequence). The CDR3 has 17 amino acids. CDR3 sequence reads: CSARVLKPGGPYNEQFF. The CDR3 coding sequence is TGCAGTGCTAGAGTTCTTAAGCCGGGGGGACCTTACAATGAGCAGTTCTTC.

This clonotype has only a few counts. The chain has TRBV7-3 and TRBJ2-1, with D maybe TRBD1 (6 bases). Germline CDR1 is SGHTA and CDR2 is FQGTGA. The CDR3 has 15 amino acids. Between the trimmed V and J ends, which lost 5 bases and 4 bases, there was a span of 15 bases. Here the CDR3 reads CASSQTGSLYNEQFF. The DNA of the CDR3 is TGTGCCAGCAGCCAAACAGGGTCCCTTTACAATGAGCAGTTCTTC. Full variable domain (rest looked up from reference TRBV7-3 and TRBJ2-1): GAGVSQTPSNKVTEKGKYVELRCDPISGHTALYWYRQSLGQGPEFLIYFQGTGAADDSGLPNDRFFAVRPEGSVSTLKIQRTERGDSAVYLCASSQTGSLYNEQFFGPGTRLTVL.

This clonotype was counted at least ten times. The chain joins TRBV28 to TRBJ2-1; maybe TRBD2 (6 bases). Germline V gene data show CDR1 as MDHEN and CDR2 as SYDVKM. V gave up 8 bases and J gave up 2 bases, with 19 bases separating them. This CDR3 is 16 amino acids long. CDR3 in DNA: TGTGCCAGCGGGGACGGCGGTAGCGGACCCTACAATGAGCAGTTCTTC. Translating it yields CASGDGGSGPYNEQFF.

Points on this clonotype: With a much larger clone just one base away, this may be a read error. The chain couples TRBV7-2 to TRBJ2-5, with a tentative D call TRBD1 (5 bases). The germline gives CDR1 SGHTA, CDR2 FQGNSA. The CDR3 is 13 residues long. V lost 5 bases and J 11 bases, leaving 18 bases between the germline ends. The CDR3 region has the DNA TGTGCCAGCAGCCTACAGGTTTACAATGAGCAGTACTTC. Residues: CASSLQVYNEQYF.

This clonotype was recorded once. With a much larger clone just one base away, this may be a read error. The rearrangement joins TRBV20-1 to TRBJ2-3; TRBD2 agrees at 12 bases. The CDR3 is 18 amino acids. Trimming cost V 4 bases and J 4 bases; bases outside gene matches: 15. The germline CDR1 and CDR2 sequences are DFQATT and SNEGSKA (reference sequence). The CDR3 DNA reads as TGCAGTGCTAACCCGCGGGCTAGCGGGGGGGTAGAGGCAGATACGCAGTATTTT. Translated: CSANPRASGGVEADTQYF.

This clonotype was observed at least ten times. The gene calls are TRBV6-9 and TRBJ1-1, with 9 bases matching TRBD1. The CDR3 totals 15 residues. Germline CDR1 MNHGY, CDR2 SVAAGI. J lost 7 bases, V lost 1 base, and 7 bases had no gene match. The CDR3 DNA follows: TGTGCCAGCAGTTATTTCTCGGACAGGGGTAGTGAAGCTTTCTTT. As protein: CASSYFSDRGSEAFF.

This clonotype was counted ten times or more. The CDR3 spells CASSYDPDYATDTQYF. CDR3 sequence (DNA): TGTGCCAGCAGTTACGACCCCGACTATGCCACAGATACGCAGTATTTT. V is TRBV6-6 and J is TRBJ2-3, with a possible D match to TRBD2 (5 bases). The CDR3 spans 16 residues. Germline values: CDR1 MNHNY, CDR2 SVGAGI (reference sequence). Trimming pared 2 bases from V and 2 bases from J, leaving 14 bases between.

Note on this clonotype: The CDR3 carries no conserved terminal phenylalanine or tryptophan, so it likely arises from a read error. This chain joins TRBV29-1 and TRBJ1-1, with D possibly matching TRBD1 (5 bases). Germline V CDR1 and CDR2: SQVTM, ANQGSEA. This CDR3 is 13 amino acids long. The germline V and J ends were trimmed by 7 bases and 4 bases, with 16 bases remaining between them. The CDR3 nucleotides read TGCAGCGCGTGGGCAGGGTTTGTCACTGAAGCTTTCCTT. Translating it yields CSAWAGFVTEAFL.

This clonotype occurred a few times. The rearrangement joins TRBV12-3 or TRBV12-4 to TRBJ1-4, with 7 nucleotides matching TRBD1. This CDR3 spans 13 amino acids. J lost 8 bases, V lost 8 bases, and 8 bases had no gene match. For the CDR3, the DNA is TGTGCCAGCGGATTACAGGGGTTGGAAAAACTGTTTTTT. Its protein product is CASGLQGLEKLFF.

This clonotype has only a few counts. V and J are TRBV7-9 and TRBJ2-5; unclear D gene. The CDR3 is made up of 13 amino acids. V was trimmed by 7 bases and J by 2 bases, leaving 11 bases between them. CDR1 SEHNR and CDR2 FQNEAQ come from the germline V gene (reference sequence). The CDR3 coding sequence is TGTGCCAGCACCGACCGGTCACAAGAGACCCAGTACTTC. Translated: CASTDRSQETQYF.

This clonotype was recorded many times. The chain carries TRBV6-2 or TRBV6-3 and TRBJ2-7; D is unresolved. The CDR3 contains 12 residues. Deletions cut 4 bases from V and 9 bases from J, with 13 bases between. Germline V CDR1 and CDR2: MNHEY, SVGEGT. CDR3 amino acids: CASSSPLIWQYF. CDR3 in DNA: TGTGCCAGCAGTTCCCCCCTAATTTGGCAGTACTTC.

The V call is TRBV2, the J call TRBJ2-3; TRBD2 might be the D (6 bases). Between the trimmed V and J ends, which lost 3 bases and 5 bases, there was a span of 6 bases. The CDR3 loop spans 12 amino acids. Germline V gene sequence: CDR1 SNHLY, CDR2 FYNNEI. Here the CDR3 DNA reads TGTGCCAGCAGTGACGGGGGAGATACGCAGTATTTT. This encodes CASSDGGDTQYF.

This clonotype was recorded many times. The CDR3, as DNA: TGTGCCAGCAGTCAATCCGGAGGACAGAAAGAGACCCAGTACTTC. This translates into CASSQSGGQKETQYF. This sequence joins TRBV6-1 and TRBJ2-5, with D possibly TRBD1 on 6 matching bases. V lost 5 bases, J lost 3 bases, and 16 bases lay in between. The CDR3 consists of 15 residues. Germline V gene sequence: CDR1 MNHNS, CDR2 SASEGT.

On this clonotype itself: A much bigger clone sits one base away, suggesting this may be a read error. V and J are TRBV15 and TRBJ2-7; D perhaps matches TRBD2 (6 bases). Per the germline V gene, CDR1 is LNHNV and CDR2 is YYDKDF (reference sequence). V was clipped by 6 bases and J by 5 bases, with 14 bases between them. The CDR3 has 13 amino acids. CDR3 residues: CATRRLGRDEQYF. The CDR3 DNA reads TGTGCCACCAGAAGACTAGGGCGAGACGAGCAGTACTTC.

This clonotype was observed at least ten times. The chain carries TRBV6-1 and TRBJ2-7, with TRBD2 identical over 7 bases. This CDR3 is 17 amino acids long. The junction had 13 bases not matched to a gene; V was cut back by 5 bases and J by 0 bases. Germline CDR1 and CDR2: MNHNS and SASEGT. DNA for the CDR3: TGTGCCAGCAGTACCCCCTGGGGGGGGGGGTCCTCCTACGAGCAGTACTTC. It yields the protein CASSTPWGGGSSYEQYF.